Below are 24 T cell receptor beta chains sequenced from a single sample in a study of lung T cells in sarcoidosis with Löfgren's syndrome. TCRdb re-derived calls from the reads in MiXCR, one entry per CDR3 protein. The sample has tens of thousands of distinct CDR3 sequences; approximately 22% are singletons. Sequenced: CD4+ T cells from PBMCs. These receptors originate from a human donor with sarcoidosis (Löfgren's syndrome or another form), or a control subject (not recorded which).

This clonotype was observed a handful of times. V usage is TRBV19 and J usage is TRBJ1-2; a possible D gene is TRBD1 (5 bases). The CDR3 is made up of 13 amino acids. Trimming stripped 7 bases from V and 6 bases from J, with 15 bases between. The germline V gene has CDR1 LNHDA and CDR2 SQIVND (reference sequence). The CDR3 nucleotides read TGTGCCAGTAAGAACAGGAGCCCAGATGGCTACACCTTC. Translated, it gives CASKNRSPDGYTF.

This clonotype was observed a handful of times. The V call is TRBV5-4, the J call TRBJ2-5; maybe TRBD1 (5 bases). The CDR3 sequence is 15 residues long. In germline, CDR1 is SGHNT, CDR2 YYREEE (reference sequence). V lost 0 bases and J 0 bases, leaving 9 bases between the germline ends. The CDR3 sequence: CASSLGNRNQETQYF. As DNA, the CDR3 is TGTGCCAGCAGCTTGGGGAACAGGAACCAAGAGACCCAGTACTTC.

Notes on this clonotype: A much larger clonotype is one base distant, so this may be a read error. The V and J genes are TRBV4-1 and TRBJ1-2; no clear D. Germline values: CDR1 MGHRA, CDR2 YSYEKL. This CDR3 comprises 13 residues. DNA of the CDR3: TGCTCCAGCAGCCAAGATTCCTACTATGGCTACACCTTC. Its translation is CSSSQDSYYGYTF.

This clonotype was detected ten times or more. J is TRBJ1-1 and V is TRBV20-1; 8 bases fit TRBD1. V lost 2 bases to trimming and J lost 8 bases; unmatched junction nucleotides: 16. The CDR3 has 16 residues. The germline V gene encodes CDR1 DFQATT and CDR2 SNEGSKA (reference sequence). CDR3 protein: CSARPVSGGILSEAFF. In DNA, the CDR3 is TGCAGTGCTAGACCAGTTTCAGGGGGCATTTTGTCAGAAGCTTTCTTT.

Regarding this clonotype: It may be a read error: a sequence one base away is much more abundant. The rearrangement joins TRBV6-2 or TRBV6-3 to TRBJ2-7, with D hard to call. The CDR3 length is 14 residues. Trimming removed 0 bases from V and 3 bases from J, with 9 bases in between. The germline V gene has CDR1 MNHEY and CDR2 SVGEGT. CDR3 amino acids: CASSYSDTFYEQYF. The DNA for the CDR3 is TGTGCCAGCAGTTACTCAGACACCTTCTACGAGCAGTACTTC.

Ten or more counts support this clonotype. The genes are TRBV4-1 and TRBJ2-2; TRBD2 matches at 15 bases. V trimming: 4 bases; J trimming: 3 bases; junction bases outside the gene matches: 15. The CDR3 is made up of 21 amino acids. Germline V gene lookup returns CDR1 MGHRA and CDR2 YSYEKL. DNA for the CDR3: TGCGCCAGCAGCCGAGGACCGGGACTAGCGGGGGGAAGGGTGGACACCGGGGAGCTGTTTTTT. Protein sequence: CASSRGPGLAGGRVDTGELFF.

In its sample, this clonotype was seen many times. The chain's CDR3 is CSASDTNYGYTF. CDR3 in DNA: TGCAGTGCGTCGGACACGAACTATGGCTACACCTTC. The V and J genes are TRBV20-1 and TRBJ1-2, with D possibly being TRBD1 (5 bases). V lost 6 bases, J lost 2 bases, and 10 bases lay in between. Germline lookup yields CDR1 DFQATT and CDR2 SNEGSKA (reference sequence). The CDR3 contains 12 residues.

This clonotype was detected a few times. The chain uses TRBV5-4 and TRBJ1-1; TRBD1 might be the D (6 bases). Trimming took 0 bases from V and 1 from J, leaving 7 bases between them. CDR3 length: 14 residues. CDR1 and CDR2 from the germline V gene are SGHNT and YYREEE (reference sequence). Here the CDR3 DNA reads TGTGCCAGCAGCTTGGAACAGGGGAACACTGAAGCTTTCTTT. Translated, it gives CASSLEQGNTEAFF.

This clonotype was observed a handful of times. CDR3 residues: CATSDTMTSRQFF. The DNA for the CDR3 is TGTGCCACCAGTGATACAATGACTAGCAGGCAGTTCTTC. The chain is built from TRBV24-1 and TRBJ2-1, with TRBD2 matching over 7 bases. This CDR3 comprises 13 residues. Trimming removed 3 bases from V and 12 bases from J; junction bases left unmatched: 7. Germline assignment: CDR1 KGHDR and CDR2 SFDVKD.

The chain combines TRBV19 with TRBJ2-3, with unresolved D. V was clipped by 5 bases and J by 0 bases, with 9 bases between them. Germline V gene sequence: CDR1 LNHDA, CDR2 SQIVND (reference sequence). This CDR3 has 14 residues. DNA for the CDR3: TGTGCCAGTAGTTCGGCCAGTAGCACAGATACGCAGTATTTT. Encoded protein: CASSSASSTDTQYF.

In the case of this clonotype: Just one base apart from a much larger clone, this may be a read error. A read error is likely, as this CDR3 ends without the conserved phenylalanine or tryptophan. The chain recombines TRBV20-1 with TRBJ1-1; D is unresolved. Between the trimmed V and J ends, which lost 6 bases and 2 bases, there was a span of 16 bases. The CDR3 is 14 amino acids. Germline V gene data show CDR1 as DFQATT and CDR2 as SNEGSKA (reference sequence). The CDR3 is CSATLTPGNTEAFL. Here the CDR3 DNA reads TGCAGTGCCACCCTGACACCTGGCAACACTGAAGCTTTCCTT.

Concerning this clonotype: An end of the junction differs from the germline gene, which may be a read error. This chain uses TRBV6-2 or TRBV6-3 with TRBJ1-5; no definite D call. Per the germline V gene, CDR1 is MNHEY and CDR2 is SVGEGT. The CDR3 totals 15 residues. The chain's CDR3 is CASGYSSRFNQPQHF. For the CDR3, the DNA is TGTGCCAGCGGTTACTCGTCCAGATTCAATCAGCCCCAGCATTTT.

As for this clonotype: Sequence at one end of the junction differs from germline and may be a read error. V and J are TRBV6-6 and TRBJ1-1; D remains unclear. Germline-derived CDR1 and CDR2 are MNHNY and SVGAGI (reference sequence). CDR3 length equals 14 residues. CDR3: CASSYERMNTVAFF. DNA of the CDR3: TGTGCCAGCAGTTACGAAAGAATGAACACTGTAGCTTTCTTT.

This clonotype has at least ten counts. J is TRBJ1-1 and V is TRBV20-1; 8 bases are shared with TRBD1. V dropped 5 bases and J dropped 5; count of bases not matched to a gene: 10. Germline assignment: CDR1 DFQATT and CDR2 SNEGSKA (reference sequence). CDR3 length: 14 residues. The CDR3 DNA reads as TGCAGTGCTCCCCGGACAGGGCTGTGGACTGAAGCTTTCTTT. Protein sequence: CSAPRTGLWTEAFF.

This clonotype came up a few times. The gene calls are TRBV29-1 and TRBJ2-3, with D possibly matching TRBD2 (5 bases). Germline V gene data show CDR1 as SQVTM and CDR2 as ANQGSEA. The CDR3 covers 12 residues. The ends were cut back, 6 bases at V and 1 base at J, with 8 bases in the middle. CDR3 bases: TGCAGCGTGATTAGCGGCACAGATACGCAGTATTTT. As protein: CSVISGTDTQYF.

This clonotype was detected many times. This chain joins TRBV20-1 and TRBJ1-5, with D possibly matching TRBD1 (5 bases). Germline assignment: CDR1 DFQATT and CDR2 SNEGSKA (reference sequence). The CDR3 contains 14 residues. V was clipped by 6 bases and J by 5 bases, with 17 bases between them. The CDR3 loop is CSAMTRDWDQPQHF. The CDR3 nucleotides are TGCAGTGCCATGACCCGGGACTGGGATCAGCCCCAGCATTTT.

This clonotype was counted between two and nine times. This chain links TRBV7-2 with TRBJ2-3; weak D call: TRBD1 (6 bases). CDR1 SGHTA and CDR2 FQGNSA come from the germline V gene. This CDR3 is 15 amino acids long. Trimming pared 1 base from V and 2 bases from J, leaving 10 bases between. CDR3 sequence: CASSLVRGFTDTQYF. The CDR3 bases are TGTGCCAGCAGCTTAGTGAGGGGGTTCACAGATACGCAGTATTTT. Combining the CDR3 with reference TRBV7-2 and TRBJ2-3 gives the whole variable domain GAGVSQSPSNKVTEKGKDVELRCDPISGHTALYWYRQSLGQGLEFLIYFQGNSAPDKSGLPSDRFSAERTGGSVSTLTIQRTQQEDSAVYLCASSLVRGFTDTQYFGPGTRLTVL.

This clonotype was seen a handful of times. Possible read error: a much larger clone is one base away. The conserved final phenylalanine or tryptophan is absent from the CDR3, which likely points to a read error. The chain uses TRBV6-1 and TRBJ2-5, with D unresolved. This CDR3 region has 13 residues. Per the germline V gene, CDR1 is MNHNS and CDR2 is SASEGT. Trimming took off 4 bases at V and 5 bases at J, with 11 bases between the two ends. This CDR3 is CASSGGPTETQYL. Written as DNA, the CDR3 is TGTGCCAGCAGTGGAGGCCCTACGGAGACCCAGTACCTC.

On this clonotype: The junction departs from germline at one end; a sequencing error may be responsible. This sequence joins TRBV28 and TRBJ1-6; D might be TRBD1 (6 bases). Germline V lookup: CDR1 MDHEN, CDR2 SYDVKM. This CDR3 is 14 amino acids long. The CDR3 coding sequence is TGTGCCAGCAGTATAGGGGGGATTAATTCACCCCTCCGCTTT. Protein: CASSIGGINSPLRF.

On this clonotype itself: A clone one base away is much larger, so this may be a read error. The DNA for the CDR3 is TGTGCCAGCAGAAAGAGGGGAGCTGGGGCCAACGTCCTGCCTTTC. The encoded protein is CASRKRGAGANVLPF. This chain joins TRBV27 and TRBJ2-6; the D gene could be TRBD1 or TRBD2 (5 bases each). This CDR3 has 15 amino acids. Germline CDR1 MNHEY, CDR2 SMNVEV (reference sequence).

A few counts support this clonotype. This chain links TRBV24-1 with TRBJ2-3; 11 bases are shared with TRBD2. The V segment lost 4 bases and the J segment 6 bases; nucleotides outside the gene matches: 8. The germline CDR1 and CDR2 sequences are KGHDR and SFDVKD. The CDR3 is made up of 16 amino acids. This chain's CDR3 is CATSDSGTSGPDTQYF. As DNA, the CDR3 is TGTGCCACCAGTGACTCGGGGACTAGCGGACCGGATACGCAGTATTTT.

As concerns this clonotype: This may be a read error, as it is one base from a much larger clone. This chain uses TRBV20-1 with TRBJ2-7; TRBD2 matches 8 bases. This CDR3 has 12 amino acids. The germline CDR1 and CDR2 sequences are DFQATT and SNEGSKA (reference sequence). The CDR3 protein is CSAGLASYVQYF. DNA of the CDR3: TGCAGTGCTGGACTAGCCTCCTACGTGCAGTACTTC.

This clonotype came up a few times. This may be a read error: a much more frequent sequence differs by one nucleotide. This chain uses TRBV27 with TRBJ2-7; D may be TRBD1 (5 bases). Trimming took 4 bases from V and 1 from J, leaving 20 bases between them. Germline CDR1 is MNHEY and CDR2 is SMNVEV (reference sequence). This CDR3 spans 17 amino acids. The CDR3 is CASSSRARQPLSYEQYF. As DNA, the CDR3 is TGTGCCAGCAGTTCCCGCGCACGACAGCCCTTATCCTACGAGCAGTACTTC.

At least ten counts were recorded for this clonotype. The chain recombines TRBV12-3 or TRBV12-4 with TRBJ2-1, with a weak D call TRBD2 (5 bases). Between the trimmed V and J ends, which lost 3 bases and 7 bases, there was a span of 13 bases. The CDR3 covers 14 residues. CDR3 DNA: TGTGCCAGCAGTTTGTTGGCCCGGAGGAATGAGCAGTTCTTC. Translating gives CASSLLARRNEQFF.